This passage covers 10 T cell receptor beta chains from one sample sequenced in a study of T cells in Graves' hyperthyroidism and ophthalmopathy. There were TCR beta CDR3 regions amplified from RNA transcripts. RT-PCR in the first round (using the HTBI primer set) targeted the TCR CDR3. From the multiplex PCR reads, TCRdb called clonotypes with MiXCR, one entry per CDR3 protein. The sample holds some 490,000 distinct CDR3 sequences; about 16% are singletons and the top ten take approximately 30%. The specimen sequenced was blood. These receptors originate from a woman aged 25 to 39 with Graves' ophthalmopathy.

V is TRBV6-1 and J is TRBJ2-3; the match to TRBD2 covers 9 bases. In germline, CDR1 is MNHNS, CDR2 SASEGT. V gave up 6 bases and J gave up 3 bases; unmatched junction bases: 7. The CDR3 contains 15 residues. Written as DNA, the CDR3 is TGTGCCAGCAGCGAAATTAGCGGGAGTACAGATACGCAGTATTTT. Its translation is CASSEISGSTDTQYF.

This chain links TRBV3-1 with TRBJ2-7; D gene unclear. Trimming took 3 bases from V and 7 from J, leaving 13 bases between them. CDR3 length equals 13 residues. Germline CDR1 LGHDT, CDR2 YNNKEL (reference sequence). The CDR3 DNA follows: TGTGCCAGCAGCCAGGATCTAGGCAGTGAGCAGTACTTC. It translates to CASSQDLGSEQYF.

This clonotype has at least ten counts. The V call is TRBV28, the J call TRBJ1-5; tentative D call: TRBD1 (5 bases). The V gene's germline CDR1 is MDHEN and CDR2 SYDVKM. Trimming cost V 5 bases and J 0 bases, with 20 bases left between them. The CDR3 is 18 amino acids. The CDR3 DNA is TGTGCCAGCAGTCCAGCGGGGGGAAGGGTAAATAGCAATCAGCCCCAGCATTTT. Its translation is CASSPAGGRVNSNQPQHF.

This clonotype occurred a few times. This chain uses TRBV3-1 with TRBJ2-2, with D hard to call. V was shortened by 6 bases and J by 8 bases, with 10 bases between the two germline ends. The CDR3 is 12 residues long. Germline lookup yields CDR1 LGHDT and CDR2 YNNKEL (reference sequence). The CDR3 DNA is TGTGCCAGCAGTGACATTAATGGGGAGCTGTTTTTT. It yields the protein CASSDINGELFF.

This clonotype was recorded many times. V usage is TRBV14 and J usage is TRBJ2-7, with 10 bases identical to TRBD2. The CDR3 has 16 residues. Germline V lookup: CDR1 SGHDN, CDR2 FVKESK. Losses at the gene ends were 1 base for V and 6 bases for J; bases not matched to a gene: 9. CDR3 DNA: TGTGCCAGCAGCCAAGGGTCTAGCGGGAGTACGGGCGAGCAGTACTTC. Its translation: CASSQGSSGSTGEQYF.

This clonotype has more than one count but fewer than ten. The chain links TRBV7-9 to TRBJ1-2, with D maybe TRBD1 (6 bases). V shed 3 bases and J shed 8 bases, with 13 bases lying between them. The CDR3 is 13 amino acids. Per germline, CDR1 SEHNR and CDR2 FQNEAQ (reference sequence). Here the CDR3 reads CASSFLGGLGYTF. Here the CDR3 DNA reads TGTGCCAGCAGCTTCCTGGGGGGCCTAGGCTACACCTTC.

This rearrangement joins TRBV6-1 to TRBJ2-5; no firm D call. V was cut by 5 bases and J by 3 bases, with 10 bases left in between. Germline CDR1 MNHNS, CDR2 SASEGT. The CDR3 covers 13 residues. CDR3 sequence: CASSIGNKETQYF. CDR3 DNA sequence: TGTGCCAGCAGTATTGGGAACAAAGAGACCCAGTACTTC.

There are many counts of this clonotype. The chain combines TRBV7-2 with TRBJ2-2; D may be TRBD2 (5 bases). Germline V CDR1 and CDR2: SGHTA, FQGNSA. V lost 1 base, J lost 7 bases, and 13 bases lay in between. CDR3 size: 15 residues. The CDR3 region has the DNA TGTGCCAGCAGCTTAGGCCCTTGGGCGGGCGGGGAGCTGTTTTTT. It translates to CASSLGPWAGGELFF.

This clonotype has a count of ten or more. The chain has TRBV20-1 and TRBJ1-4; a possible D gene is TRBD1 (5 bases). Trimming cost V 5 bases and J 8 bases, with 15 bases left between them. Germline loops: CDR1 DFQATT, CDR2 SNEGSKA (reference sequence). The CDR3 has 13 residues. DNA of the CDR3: TGCAGTGCTCGGGACCCCCAGGGCGAAAAACTGTTTTTT. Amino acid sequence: CSARDPQGEKLFF.

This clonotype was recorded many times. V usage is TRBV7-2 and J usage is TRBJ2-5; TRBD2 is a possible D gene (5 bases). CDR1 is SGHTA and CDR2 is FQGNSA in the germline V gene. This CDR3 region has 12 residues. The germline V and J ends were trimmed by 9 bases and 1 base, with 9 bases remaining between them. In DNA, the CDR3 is TGTGCCAGTGGAGGCAGCCAAGAGACCCAGTACTTC. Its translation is CASGGSQETQYF. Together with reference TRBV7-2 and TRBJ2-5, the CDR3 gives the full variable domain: GAGVSQSPSNKVTEKGKDVELRCDPISGHTALYWYRQSLGQGLEFLIYFQGNSAPDKSGLPSDRFSAERTGGSVSTLTIQRTQQEDSAVYLCASGGSQETQYFGPGTRLLVL.